These 18 T cell receptor beta chains were all obtained from the same sample, sequenced in a study of radiotherapy plus CTLA-4 blockade in lung cancer. The repertoire was sequenced with immunoSEQ multiplex PCR; TCRdb's copy has only in-frame clones and lacks some. The repertoire holds around 56,000 clones, with approximately 80% as singletons. The specimen was peripheral blood, collected from a patient treated with radiotherapy plus ipilimumab. The receptors were sampled from a human donor with non-small cell lung cancer who had a complete response to radiotherapy plus ipilimumab.

This clone was detected only once. This chain uses TRBV7-9 with TRBJ1-1; D may be TRBD1 (6 bases). Deletions cut 3 bases from V and 4 bases from J, with 9 bases between. The CDR3 runs 13 residues. Germline V gene lookup returns CDR1 SEHNR and CDR2 FQNEAQ (reference sequence). The CDR3: CASSFTGSTEAFF. As DNA, the CDR3 is TGTGCCAGCAGCTTTACAGGGTCCACTGAAGCTTTCTTT.

The chain links TRBV27 to TRBJ1-1; a possible D gene is TRBD1 (5 bases). Germline V gene lookup returns CDR1 MNHEY and CDR2 SMNVEV (reference sequence). This CDR3 is 16 amino acids long. Trimming left V 0 bases short and J 9 bases short, with 20 bases between. The CDR3 DNA sequence: TGTGCCAGCAGTTTATCGCCGGACGCCCAGGGAACTAAAGCTTTCTTT. It yields the protein CASSLSPDAQGTKAFF.

V gene TRBV5-5 combines with J gene TRBJ1-2; 10 bases match TRBD1. Unmatched junction bases numbered 13, after V lost 4 bases and J lost 7 bases. CDR1 is SGHKS and CDR2 is YYEKEE in the germline V gene (reference sequence). This CDR3 contains 16 residues. CDR3 in amino acids: CASSDYRDRGNRGYTF. The CDR3 DNA follows: TGTGCCAGCAGCGACTACCGGGACAGGGGTAATCGTGGCTACACCTTC.

This clone was detected a few times. The J gene is TRBJ1-1, the V gene TRBV12-5; 8 bases match TRBD1. Trimming cost V 3 bases and J 2 bases; bases outside gene matches: 8. There are 16 residues in the CDR3. Looked up from germline, CDR1 is LGHNT and CDR2 is FRNRAP. Here the CDR3 DNA reads TGTGCTAGTGGTTTTTTCATGGGACAGGTTAACACTGAAGCTTTCTTT. Protein: CASGFFMGQVNTEAFF.

This chain uses TRBV6-5 with TRBJ2-5; D call uncertain. Germline loops: CDR1 MNHEY, CDR2 SVGAGI. This CDR3 spans 11 amino acids. V was shortened by 2 bases and J by 5 bases, with 3 bases between the two germline ends. CDR3: CASSYRETQYF. CDR3 in DNA: TGTGCCAGCAGTTACCGGGAGACCCAGTACTTC.

This chain joins TRBV13 and TRBJ2-5; the D gene is possibly TRBD2 (7 bases). The V gene's germline CDR1 is PRHDT and CDR2 FYEKMQ (reference sequence). This CDR3 has 15 residues. The V end was cut by 5 bases, the J end by 5 bases, with 18 bases between. This CDR3 is CASSQGGRAFETQYF. The CDR3 nucleotides read TGTGCCAGCAGCCAAGGGGGGAGGGCCTTTGAGACCCAGTACTTC.

CDR3 sequence (DNA): TGTGCCAGTAGTATAGACCTAACCCTCGGGACAGGGGGCGGCTACACCTTC. The encoded protein is CASSIDLTLGTGGGYTF. The genes are TRBV19 and TRBJ1-2; 12 nucleotides align to TRBD1. The ends lost 0 bases at V and 8 bases at J; junction bases unmatched: 10. Per germline, CDR1 LNHDA and CDR2 SQIVND (reference sequence). The CDR3 runs 17 residues. Complete variable domain (other parts from reference TRBV19 and TRBJ1-2): DGGITQSPKYLFRKEGQNVTLSCEQNLNHDAMYWYRQDPGQGLRLIYYSQIVNDFQKGDIAEGYSVSREKKESFPLTVTSAQKNPTAFYLCASSIDLTLGTGGGYTFGSGTRLTVV.

The CDR3 DNA follows: TGTGCCAGCAGTGTATCGGCAGGCTACAATGAGCAGTTCTTC. It specifies CASSVSAGYNEQFF. The rearrangement joins TRBV6-4 to TRBJ2-1, with unresolved D. The length of the CDR3 is 14 residues. Between the trimmed V and J ends, which lost 4 bases and 3 bases, there was a span of 10 bases. CDR1 is MRHNA and CDR2 is SNTAGT in the germline V gene.

The rearrangement joins TRBV5-1 to TRBJ2-7; D is perhaps TRBD1 (6 bases). Trimming pared 2 bases from V and 5 bases from J, leaving 14 bases between. This CDR3 spans 14 amino acids. CDR1 and CDR2 from the germline V gene are SGHRS and YFSETQ. This CDR3 reads CASSFTGFSDEQYF. For the CDR3, the DNA is TGCGCCAGCAGCTTTACAGGGTTCTCGGACGAGCAGTACTTC.

The genes are TRBV15 and TRBJ2-6, with a weak D call TRBD2 (6 bases). Trimming removed 1 base at V and 2 bases at J, with 6 bases between. Germline V gives CDR1 LNHNV, CDR2 YYDKDF (reference sequence). CDR3 length: 15 residues. CDR3 bases: TGTGCCACCAGCAGAGGGGGGGCTGGGGCCAACGTCCTGACTTTC. It yields the protein CATSRGGAGANVLTF.

The rearrangement links TRBV7-8 to TRBJ2-7; D may correspond to TRBD1 or TRBD2 (5 bases each). V was pared by 5 bases and J by 2 bases, with 16 bases between. This CDR3 spans 15 amino acids. Germline V lookup: CDR1 SGHVS, CDR2 FQNEAQ. CDR3 loop: CASSLEGPGPYEQYV. The CDR3 region has the DNA TGTGCCAGCAGCCTAGAGGGGCCTGGGCCCTACGAGCAGTACGTC.

The rearrangement links TRBV29-1 to TRBJ2-3; 11 bases fit TRBD2. Unmatched junction bases numbered 6, after V lost 6 bases and J lost 7 bases. Germline CDR1 is SQVTM and CDR2 is ANQGSEA. CDR3 length: 13 residues. This CDR3 reads CSVIAGGPYTQYF. The CDR3 bases are TGCAGCGTGATAGCGGGGGGGCCATATACGCAGTATTTT.

The chain links TRBV23-1 to TRBJ1-2; possible D gene TRBD1, 6 bases. TRBV23-1 is designated an ORF whose function remains uncertain. With 7 bases removed from V and 4 bases from J, the gap between germline ends came to 10 bases. The CDR3 is 12 amino acids. The DNA for the CDR3 is TGCGCCAGCACGCACAGGGCCTATGGCTACACCTTC. This sequence encodes CASTHRAYGYTF.

The V call is TRBV9, the J call TRBJ1-4; D unresolved. The CDR3 runs 15 residues. V lost 3 bases, J lost 2 bases, and 11 bases lay in between. Germline assignment: CDR1 SGDLS and CDR2 YYNGEE. Here the CDR3 reads CASSATGRTNEKLFF. The CDR3 region has the DNA TGTGCCAGCAGCGCGACCGGCAGGACTAATGAAAAACTGTTTTTT.

Ten or more counts support this clone. The chain recombines TRBV10-3 with TRBJ1-1, with a possible D match to TRBD1 (6 bases). Per germline, CDR1 ENHRY and CDR2 SYGVKD. The CDR3 spans 14 residues. The germline V and J ends were trimmed by 3 bases and 3 bases, with 11 bases remaining between them. The CDR3 loop reads CAISEMTGYTEAFF. The CDR3 DNA is TGTGCCATCAGTGAAATGACAGGTTACACTGAAGCTTTCTTT.

The chain is built from TRBV25-1 and TRBJ2-1; possibly TRBD2 for D (6 bases). Germline V CDR1 and CDR2: MGHDK, SYGVNS. V lost 3 bases and J 4 bases, leaving 13 bases between the germline ends. The CDR3 is made up of 15 amino acids. In nucleotides, the CDR3 is TGTGCCAGCAGTGAGGGGGGAGTGGGGTACAATGAGCAGTTCTTC. Protein sequence: CASSEGGVGYNEQFF.

The chain joins TRBV2 to TRBJ2-3; 9 bases agree with TRBD1. Trimming took 6 bases from V and 0 from J; bases not matched to a gene: 4. The CDR3 runs 15 residues. In germline, CDR1 is SNHLY, CDR2 FYNNEI. CDR3 coding DNA: TGTGCCAGCAGGGGACAGGGACAGAGCACAGATACGCAGTATTTT. Translating it yields CASRGQGQSTDTQYF.

V gene TRBV7-2 combines with J gene TRBJ2-2; D gene unclear. The CDR3 spans 13 residues. The V and J ends lost 5 bases and 3 bases respectively, with 7 bases between them. CDR1 SGHTA and CDR2 FQGNSA come from the germline V gene. In DNA, the CDR3 is TGTGCCAGCAGCCCCAGGTACACCGGGGAGCTGTTTTTT. Translating it yields CASSPRYTGELFF.